This TCR beta chain emerged from a study of cytomegalovirus exposure and HLA in healthy donors. Findings and limits, study-wide: Association of a missense DCLRE1C variant with TCR beta V- and J-gene trimming was reported in a later analysis. A later analysis showed TCR association rates differing by HLA locus, peaking at DRB1 and lowest at HLA-C. As confirmed in vitro, a few CMV-associated chains were specific for CMV antigens. Rare sequences made up most TCRs, while some public TCRs were found in many donors.

This clone was detected once. As yet, its antigen is unknown. PCR employed 60 Vbeta and 13 Jbeta primers. Generated by immunoSEQ multiplex PCR, the TCRdb table keeps only in-frame clones and is missing some. The table records 150,000 to 200,000 clones, approximately 83% of them present only once. CDR3 length equals 14 residues. V lost 0 bases, J lost 6 bases, and 2 bases stayed unmatched. Germline values: CDR1 SGHDT, CDR2 YYEEEE. The specimen was PBMCs. This clonotype was obtained from a man between 18 and 35 years old in good health and CMV-seropositive. This chain uses TRBV5-6 with TRBJ1-5, with 8 nucleotides matching TRBD1. Here the CDR3 reads CASSLAGGGQPQHF. CDR3 DNA: TGTGCCAGCAGCTTGGCAGGGGGCGGTCAGCCCCAGCATTTT.